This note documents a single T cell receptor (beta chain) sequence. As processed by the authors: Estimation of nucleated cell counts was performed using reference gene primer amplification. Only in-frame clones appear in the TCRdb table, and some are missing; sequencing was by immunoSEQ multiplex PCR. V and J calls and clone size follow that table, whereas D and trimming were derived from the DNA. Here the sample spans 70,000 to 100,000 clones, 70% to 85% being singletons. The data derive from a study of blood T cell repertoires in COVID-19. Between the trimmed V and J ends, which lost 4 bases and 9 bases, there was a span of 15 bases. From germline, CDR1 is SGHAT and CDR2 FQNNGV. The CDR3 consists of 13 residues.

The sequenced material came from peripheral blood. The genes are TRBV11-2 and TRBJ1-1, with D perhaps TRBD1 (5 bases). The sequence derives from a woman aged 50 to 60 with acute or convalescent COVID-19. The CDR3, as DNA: TGTGCCAGCAGCTCGGGCGGGGGGAGCAAAGCTTTCTTT. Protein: CASSSGGGSKAFF.